This TCR beta chain is from a study of blood T cell repertoires in COVID-19. The table came from immunoSEQ multiplex PCR; TCRdb's copy has only in-frame clones and leaves some out. Of around 310,000 clones listed, approximately 89% are singletons. The CDR3 contains 15 residues. The germline V and J ends were trimmed by 0 bases and 2 bases, with 11 bases remaining between them. CDR1 and CDR2 (germline): LGHNA, YSLEER. Participant-reported clinical history was the basis for cohort assignment. Sequenced material: PBMCs or T cells enriched from blood (not recorded which). The rearrangement links TRBV4-3 to TRBJ2-7; D is possibly TRBD2 (5 bases). The receptor's source is a middle-aged woman who had recovered from COVID-19. The CDR3, as DNA: TGCGCCAGCAGCCAAGAAGGCGGGCCAACCTACGAGCAGTACTTC. Translated, it gives CASSQEGGPTYEQYF.